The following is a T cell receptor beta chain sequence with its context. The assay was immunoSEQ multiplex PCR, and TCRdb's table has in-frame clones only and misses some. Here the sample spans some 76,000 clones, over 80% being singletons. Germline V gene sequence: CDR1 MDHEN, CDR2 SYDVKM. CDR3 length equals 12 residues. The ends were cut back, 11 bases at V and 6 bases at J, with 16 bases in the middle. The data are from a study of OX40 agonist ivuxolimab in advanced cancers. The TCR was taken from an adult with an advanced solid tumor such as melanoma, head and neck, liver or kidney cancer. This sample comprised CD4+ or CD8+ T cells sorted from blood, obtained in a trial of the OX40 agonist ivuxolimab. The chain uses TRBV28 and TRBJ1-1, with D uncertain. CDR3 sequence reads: CASQRALSEAFF. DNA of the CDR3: TGTGCCTCTCAACGGGCACTTTCTGAAGCTTTCTTT.